The source of this T cell receptor (beta chain) is a study of T cells in narcolepsy. V lost 2 bases and J lost 4; bases outside the gene matches: 5. This CDR3 is built from 15 residues. CDR1 is KGHSH, CDR2 LQKENI, per germline. Method: immunoSEQ multiplex PCR; TCRdb's copy keeps in-frame clones and lacks some. This table has approximately 38,000 clones, around 90% appearing once. Worth noting for this clone: Its antigen is still unknown.

The study's findings and limits: Blood of same and different patients, but not healthy controls, reportedly held recurring autoreactive clonotypes. HCRT-specific and TRIB2-specific autoreactive clonotypes appeared among same-patient CSF and blood CD4+ clonotypes.

The chain combines TRBV18 with TRBJ1-3, with TRBD1 matching over 7 bases. Sequencing was carried out using CD45RA- memory CD4+ T cells from PBMCs. This TCR came from a human donor with narcolepsy. The CDR3 coding sequence is TGTGCCAGCTCACCATCCCAGACAGGGGGAAACACCATATATTTT. This encodes CASSPSQTGGNTIYF.